The entry below describes one T cell receptor beta chain. The source of the sample is a study of blood T cell repertoires in COVID-19. CDR1 is MNHEY and CDR2 is SMNVEV in the germline V gene (reference sequence). This CDR3 spans 16 amino acids. V lost 5 bases to trimming and J lost 5 bases, with 18 bases between them. Sequencing was performed with immunoSEQ multiplex PCR; in TCRdb, only in-frame clones are kept and a portion is missing. The profile covers 95,000 to 150,000 clones, with about four fifths appearing a single time and around 3.9% taken by the ten largest. Material for sequencing was PBMCs or T cells enriched from blood (not recorded which). The TCR sequence derives from a woman under 40 who had recovered from COVID-19. This chain joins TRBV27 and TRBJ1-4, with a tentative D call TRBD1 (6 bases). The CDR3 here is CASSPQGRTPNEKLFF. CDR3 nucleotides: TGTGCCAGCAGTCCCCAGGGGCGGACCCCGAATGAAAAACTGTTTTTT.